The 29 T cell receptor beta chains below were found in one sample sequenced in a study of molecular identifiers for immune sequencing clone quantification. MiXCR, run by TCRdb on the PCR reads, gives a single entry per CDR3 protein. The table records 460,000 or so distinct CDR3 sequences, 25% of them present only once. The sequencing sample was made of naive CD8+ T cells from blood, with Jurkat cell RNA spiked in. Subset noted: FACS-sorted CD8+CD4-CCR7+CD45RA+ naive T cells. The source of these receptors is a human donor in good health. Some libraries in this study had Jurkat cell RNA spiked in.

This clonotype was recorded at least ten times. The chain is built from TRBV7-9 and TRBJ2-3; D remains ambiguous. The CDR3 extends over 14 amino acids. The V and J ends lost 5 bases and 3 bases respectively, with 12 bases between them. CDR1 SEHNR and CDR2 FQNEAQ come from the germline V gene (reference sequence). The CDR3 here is CASSRSDSTDTQYF. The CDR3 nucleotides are TGTGCCAGCAGCCGATCTGACTCGACAGATACGCAGTATTTT.

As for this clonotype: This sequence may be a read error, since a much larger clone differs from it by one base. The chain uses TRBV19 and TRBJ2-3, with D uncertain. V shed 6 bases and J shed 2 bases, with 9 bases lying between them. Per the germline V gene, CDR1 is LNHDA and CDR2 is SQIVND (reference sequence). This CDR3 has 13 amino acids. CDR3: CASSTTLTDTQYF. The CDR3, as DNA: TGTGCCAGTAGCACCACGCTCACAGATACGCAGTATTTT.

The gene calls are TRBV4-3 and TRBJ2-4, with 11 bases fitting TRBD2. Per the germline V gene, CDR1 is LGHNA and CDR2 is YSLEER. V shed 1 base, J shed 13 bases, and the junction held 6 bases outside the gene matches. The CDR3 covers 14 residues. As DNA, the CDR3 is TGCGCCAGCAGCCAAGTTGTACTAGCGGGGGCCCAGTACTTC. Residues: CASSQVVLAGAQYF.

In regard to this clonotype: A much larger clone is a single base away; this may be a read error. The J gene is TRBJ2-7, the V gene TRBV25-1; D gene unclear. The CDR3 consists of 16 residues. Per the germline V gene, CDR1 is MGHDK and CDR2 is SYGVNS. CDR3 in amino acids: CASGDGPGSSSYEQYF. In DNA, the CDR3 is TGTGCCAGCGGTGACGGTCCAGGCTCGAGCTCCTACGAGCAGTACTTC.

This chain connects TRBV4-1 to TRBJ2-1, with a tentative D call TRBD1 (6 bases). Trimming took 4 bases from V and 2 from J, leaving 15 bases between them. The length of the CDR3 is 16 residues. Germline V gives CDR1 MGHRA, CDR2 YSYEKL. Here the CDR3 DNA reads TGCGCCAGCAGCCCAAGTTGGGGGCGGGCCTACAATGAGCAGTTCTTC. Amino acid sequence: CASSPSWGRAYNEQFF.

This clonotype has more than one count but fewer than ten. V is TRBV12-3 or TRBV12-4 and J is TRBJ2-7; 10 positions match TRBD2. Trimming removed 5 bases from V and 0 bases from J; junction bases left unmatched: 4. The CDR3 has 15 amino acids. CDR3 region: CASSPGLAYSYEQYF. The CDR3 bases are TGTGCCAGCAGTCCGGGACTAGCGTACTCCTACGAGCAGTACTTC.

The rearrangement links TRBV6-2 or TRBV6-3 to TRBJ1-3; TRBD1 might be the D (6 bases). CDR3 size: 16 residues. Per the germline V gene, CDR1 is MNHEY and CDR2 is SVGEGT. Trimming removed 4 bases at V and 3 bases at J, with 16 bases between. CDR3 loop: CASSLQGSSHGNTIYF. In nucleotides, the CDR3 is TGTGCCAGCAGTTTACAGGGATCGTCCCATGGAAACACCATATATTTT.

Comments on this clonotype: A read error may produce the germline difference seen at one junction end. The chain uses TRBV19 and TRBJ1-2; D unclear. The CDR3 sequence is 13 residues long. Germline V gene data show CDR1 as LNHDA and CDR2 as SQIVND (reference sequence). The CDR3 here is CASSPRFEEGCTF. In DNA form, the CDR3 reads TGTGCCAGTAGTCCCCGATTTGAGGAGGGCTGCACCTTC.

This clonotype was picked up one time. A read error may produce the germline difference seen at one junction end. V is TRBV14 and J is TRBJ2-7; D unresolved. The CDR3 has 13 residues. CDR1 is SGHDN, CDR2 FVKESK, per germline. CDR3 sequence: CASSQTSSYAQYF. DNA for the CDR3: TGTGCCAGCAGCCAAACCAGTTCCTACGCGCAGTACTTC.

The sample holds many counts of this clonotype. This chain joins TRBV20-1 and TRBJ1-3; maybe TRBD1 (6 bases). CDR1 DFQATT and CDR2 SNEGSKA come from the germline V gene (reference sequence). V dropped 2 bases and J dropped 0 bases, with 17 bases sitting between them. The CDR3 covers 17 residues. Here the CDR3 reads CSARSRTASHSGNTIYF. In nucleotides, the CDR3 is TGCAGTGCTAGATCCAGGACAGCAAGCCACTCTGGAAACACCATATATTTT.

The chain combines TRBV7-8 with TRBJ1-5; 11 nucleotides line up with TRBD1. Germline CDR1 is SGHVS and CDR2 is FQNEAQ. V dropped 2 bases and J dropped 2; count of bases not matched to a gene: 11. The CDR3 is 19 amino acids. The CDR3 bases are TGTGCCAGCAGCTTAATTTCCCGAGGACAGGGGGCTGGCAATCAGCCCCAGCATTTT. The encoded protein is CASSLISRGQGAGNQPQHF.

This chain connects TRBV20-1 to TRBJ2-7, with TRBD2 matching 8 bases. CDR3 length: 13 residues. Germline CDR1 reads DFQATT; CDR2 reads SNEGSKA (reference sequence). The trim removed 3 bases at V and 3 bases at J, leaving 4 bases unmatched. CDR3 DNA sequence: TGCAGTGCTAGGGGACTAGGAGTCTACGAGCAGTACTTC. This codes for CSARGLGVYEQYF.

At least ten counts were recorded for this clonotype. The CDR3 loop reads CATSRRETQYF. The DNA for the CDR3 is TGTGCCACTTCACGCAGGGAGACCCAGTACTTC. This rearrangement joins TRBV25-1 to TRBJ2-5; D gene ambiguous. Germline V gene data show CDR1 as MGHDK and CDR2 as SYGVNS. Trimming shortened V by 10 bases and J by 5 bases, and 11 bases separated the two germline ends. The CDR3 totals 11 residues.

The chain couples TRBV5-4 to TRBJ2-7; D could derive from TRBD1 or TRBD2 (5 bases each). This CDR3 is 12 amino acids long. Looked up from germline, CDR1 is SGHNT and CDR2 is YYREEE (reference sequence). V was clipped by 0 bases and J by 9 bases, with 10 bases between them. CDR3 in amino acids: CASSLAEGWQYF. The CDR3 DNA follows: TGTGCCAGCAGCTTGGCCGAGGGGTGGCAGTACTTC.

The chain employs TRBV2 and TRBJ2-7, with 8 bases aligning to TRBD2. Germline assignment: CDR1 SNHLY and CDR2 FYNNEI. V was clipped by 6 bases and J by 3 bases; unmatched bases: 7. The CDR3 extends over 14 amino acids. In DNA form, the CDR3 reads TGTGCCAGCAGGCCGGGACTAGTCCTCTACGAGCAGTACTTC. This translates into CASRPGLVLYEQYF.

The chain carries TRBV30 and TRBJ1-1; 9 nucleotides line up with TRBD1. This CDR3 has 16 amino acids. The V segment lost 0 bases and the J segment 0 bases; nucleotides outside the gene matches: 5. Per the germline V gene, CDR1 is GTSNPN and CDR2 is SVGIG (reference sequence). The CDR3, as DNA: TGTGCCTGGAGTGTCGGGACAGGGCGGTTGAACACTGAAGCTTTCTTT. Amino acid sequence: CAWSVGTGRLNTEAFF.

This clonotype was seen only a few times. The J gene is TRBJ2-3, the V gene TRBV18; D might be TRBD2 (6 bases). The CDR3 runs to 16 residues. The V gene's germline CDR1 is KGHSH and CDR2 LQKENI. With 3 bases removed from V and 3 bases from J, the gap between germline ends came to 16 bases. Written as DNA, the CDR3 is TGTGCCAGCTCACCCGACGGGAGTAGGGCTACAGATACGCAGTATTTT. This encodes CASSPDGSRATDTQYF.

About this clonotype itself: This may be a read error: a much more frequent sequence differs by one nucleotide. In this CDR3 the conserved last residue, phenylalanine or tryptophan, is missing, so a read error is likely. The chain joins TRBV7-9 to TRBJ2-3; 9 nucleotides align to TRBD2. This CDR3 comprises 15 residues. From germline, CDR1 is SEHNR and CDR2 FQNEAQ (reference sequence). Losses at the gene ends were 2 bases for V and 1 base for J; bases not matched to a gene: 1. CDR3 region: CASSLKREGTDTQYL. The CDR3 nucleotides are TGTGCCAGCAGCTTAAAGCGGGAGGGCACAGATACGCAGTATTTG.

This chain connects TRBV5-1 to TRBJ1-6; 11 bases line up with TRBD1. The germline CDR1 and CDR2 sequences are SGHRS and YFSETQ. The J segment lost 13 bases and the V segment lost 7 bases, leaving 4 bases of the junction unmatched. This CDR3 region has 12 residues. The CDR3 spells CASGTGGTPLHF. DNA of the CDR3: TGCGCCAGCGGGACAGGGGGTACGCCCCTCCACTTT.

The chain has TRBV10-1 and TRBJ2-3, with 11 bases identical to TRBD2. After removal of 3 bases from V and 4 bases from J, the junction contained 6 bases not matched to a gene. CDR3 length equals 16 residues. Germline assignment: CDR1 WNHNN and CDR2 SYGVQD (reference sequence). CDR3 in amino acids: CASSDSSGGIADTQYF. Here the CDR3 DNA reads TGCGCCAGCAGTGATTCTAGCGGGGGGATCGCAGATACGCAGTATTTT.

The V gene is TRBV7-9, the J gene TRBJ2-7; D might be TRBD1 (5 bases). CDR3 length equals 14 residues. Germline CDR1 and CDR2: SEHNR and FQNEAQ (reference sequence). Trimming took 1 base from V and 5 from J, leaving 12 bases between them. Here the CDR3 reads CASSLGRLGDEQYF. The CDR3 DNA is TGTGCCAGCAGCTTAGGGCGGTTAGGGGACGAGCAGTACTTC.

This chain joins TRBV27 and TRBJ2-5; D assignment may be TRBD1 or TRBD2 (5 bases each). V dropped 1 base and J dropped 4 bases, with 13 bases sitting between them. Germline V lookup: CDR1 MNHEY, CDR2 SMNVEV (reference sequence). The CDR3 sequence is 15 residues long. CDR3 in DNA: TGTGCCAGCAGTTTATATGAGGGGAACATAGAGACCCAGTACTTC. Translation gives CASSLYEGNIETQYF.

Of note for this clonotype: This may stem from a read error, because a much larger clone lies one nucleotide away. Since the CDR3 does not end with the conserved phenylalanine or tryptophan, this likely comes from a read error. In DNA form, the CDR3 reads TGTGCCAGCAGTCCCCAATGGGCCCCCGACAATGAGCAGTTCCTC. The encoded protein is CASSPQWAPDNEQFL. The genes are TRBV27 and TRBJ2-1; D not certain. V was trimmed by 5 bases and J by 5 bases, leaving 16 bases between them. Germline V gives CDR1 MNHEY, CDR2 SMNVEV (reference sequence). The CDR3 has 15 amino acids.

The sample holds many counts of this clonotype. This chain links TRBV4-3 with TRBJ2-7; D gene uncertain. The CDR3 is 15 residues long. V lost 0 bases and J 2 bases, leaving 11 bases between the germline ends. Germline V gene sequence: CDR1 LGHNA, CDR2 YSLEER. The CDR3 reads CASSQDLGATYEQYF. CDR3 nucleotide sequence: TGCGCCAGCAGCCAAGACTTGGGCGCAACCTACGAGCAGTACTTC.

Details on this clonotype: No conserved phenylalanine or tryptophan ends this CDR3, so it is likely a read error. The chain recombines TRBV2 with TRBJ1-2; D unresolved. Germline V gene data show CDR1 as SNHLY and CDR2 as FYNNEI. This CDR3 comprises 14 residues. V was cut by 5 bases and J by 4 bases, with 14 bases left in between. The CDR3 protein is CASSRPQAPYGYTI. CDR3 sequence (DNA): TGTGCCAGCAGTCGCCCGCAGGCGCCCTATGGCTACACCATC.

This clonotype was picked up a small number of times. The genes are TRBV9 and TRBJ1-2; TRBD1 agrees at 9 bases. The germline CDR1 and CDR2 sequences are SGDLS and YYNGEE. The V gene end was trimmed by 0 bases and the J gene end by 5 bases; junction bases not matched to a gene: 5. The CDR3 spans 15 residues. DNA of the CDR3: TGTGCCAGCAGCGTAGCAGGACAGGGGAGTTATGGCTACACCTTC. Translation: CASSVAGQGSYGYTF.

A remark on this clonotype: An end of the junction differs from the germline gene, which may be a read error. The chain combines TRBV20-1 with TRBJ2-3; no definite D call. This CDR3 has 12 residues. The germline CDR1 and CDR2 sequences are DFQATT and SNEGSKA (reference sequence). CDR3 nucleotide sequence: TGCAGTGCTAGCGGAGACTTTGATAAGCAGTATTTT. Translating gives CSASGDFDKQYF.

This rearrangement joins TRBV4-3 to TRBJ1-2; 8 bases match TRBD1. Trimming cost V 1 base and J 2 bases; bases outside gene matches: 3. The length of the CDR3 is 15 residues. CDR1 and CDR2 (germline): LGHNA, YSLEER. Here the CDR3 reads CASSQGWTGNYGYTF. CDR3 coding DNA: TGCGCCAGCAGCCAAGGATGGACAGGGAACTATGGCTACACCTTC.

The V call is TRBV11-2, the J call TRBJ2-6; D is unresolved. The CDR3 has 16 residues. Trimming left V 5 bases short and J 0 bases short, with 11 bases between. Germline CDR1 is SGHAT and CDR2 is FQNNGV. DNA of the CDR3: TGTGCCAGCAGCCATTCAGGAATCTCTGGGGCCAACGTCCTGACTTTC. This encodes CASSHSGISGANVLTF.